The 2 T cell receptor beta chains below all came from one sample that was sequenced in a study of read filtering for tumor transcriptome and immune sequencing. This library used around 400 ng RNA and molecular barcoded adaptors spanning alpha/delta and beta/gamma chains. Via MiXCR, TCRdb re-called the reads, giving one row per CDR3 protein. The data hold tens of thousands of distinct CDR3 sequences, with about 15% observed a single time. The material sequenced was a population of CD138-negative cells sorted from bone marrow. Receptors originate from a donor aged 40 or older with multiple myeloma.

The chain has TRBV12-5 and TRBJ1-1; D unresolved. V dropped 1 base and J dropped 5 bases, with 2 bases sitting between them. Germline V CDR1 and CDR2: LGHNT, FRNRAP. CDR3 size: 11 residues. The CDR3 region has the DNA TGTGCTAGTGGTTTGGGGACTGAAGCTTTCTTT. Amino acid sequence: CASGLGTEAFF.

This clonotype was recorded many times. The chain combines TRBV7-2 with TRBJ2-3; TRBD1 matches 9 bases. Trimming at V came to 2 bases and at J to 5 bases, leaving 11 bases not matched to a gene. This CDR3 spans 17 amino acids. The germline CDR1 and CDR2 sequences are SGHTA and FQGNSA. CDR3: CASSLFLQGAQEDTQYF. CDR3 DNA: TGTGCCAGCAGCTTATTCCTACAGGGGGCGCAAGAAGATACGCAGTATTTT.